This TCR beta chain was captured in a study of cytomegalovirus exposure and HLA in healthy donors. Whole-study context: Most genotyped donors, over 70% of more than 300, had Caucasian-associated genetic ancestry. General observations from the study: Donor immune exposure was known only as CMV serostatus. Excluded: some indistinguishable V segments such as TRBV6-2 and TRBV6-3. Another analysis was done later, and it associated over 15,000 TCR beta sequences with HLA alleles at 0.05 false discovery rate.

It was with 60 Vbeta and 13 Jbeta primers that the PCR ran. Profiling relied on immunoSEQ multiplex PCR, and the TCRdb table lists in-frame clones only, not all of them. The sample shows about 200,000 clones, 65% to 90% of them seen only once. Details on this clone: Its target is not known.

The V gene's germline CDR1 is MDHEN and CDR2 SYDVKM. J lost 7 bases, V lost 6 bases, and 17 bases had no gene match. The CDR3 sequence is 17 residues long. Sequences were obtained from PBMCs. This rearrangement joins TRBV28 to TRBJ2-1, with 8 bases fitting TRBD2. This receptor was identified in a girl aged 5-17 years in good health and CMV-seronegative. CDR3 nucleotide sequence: TGTGCCAGCAGGACTTCGGGGGGGGATTTAGGTATGAATGAGCAGTTCTTC. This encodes CASRTSGGDLGMNEQFF.